This T cell receptor (beta chain) was identified during a study of identical twins. TCRdb recomputed calls from the 5' RACE reads with MiXCR, one row per CDR3 protein. The repertoire includes 450,000 to 600,000 distinct CDR3 sequences, about 20% of them detected once, and 0.48% sits in the top ten. The V and J ends lost 1 base and 6 bases, in that order; junction bases with no gene match: 1. The V gene's germline CDR1 is LGHNA and CDR2 YNFKEQ. CDR3 size: 15 residues. The same sample was also used in a study of yellow fever vaccine responses in identical twins.

The receptor was derived from a young woman in good health. The sequencing sample was made of CD4+ T cells sorted from blood. This chain joins TRBV4-2 and TRBJ2-1; 12 bases map to TRBD1. CDR3 in amino acids: CASSQVGQGANEQFF. CDR3 sequence (DNA): TGTGCCAGCAGCCAAGTGGGACAGGGGGCCAATGAGCAGTTCTTC.